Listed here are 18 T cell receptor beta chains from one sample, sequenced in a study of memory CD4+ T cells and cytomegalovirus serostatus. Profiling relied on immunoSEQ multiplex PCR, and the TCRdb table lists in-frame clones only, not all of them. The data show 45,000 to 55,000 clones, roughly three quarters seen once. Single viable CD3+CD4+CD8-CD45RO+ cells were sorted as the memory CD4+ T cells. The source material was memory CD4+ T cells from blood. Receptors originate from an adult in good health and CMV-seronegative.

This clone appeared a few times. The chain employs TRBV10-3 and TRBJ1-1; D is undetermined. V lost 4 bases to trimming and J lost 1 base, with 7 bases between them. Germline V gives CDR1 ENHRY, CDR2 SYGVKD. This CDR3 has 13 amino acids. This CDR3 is CAISVKQNTEAFF. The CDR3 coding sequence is TGTGCCATCAGTGTGAAGCAGAACACTGAAGCTTTCTTT.

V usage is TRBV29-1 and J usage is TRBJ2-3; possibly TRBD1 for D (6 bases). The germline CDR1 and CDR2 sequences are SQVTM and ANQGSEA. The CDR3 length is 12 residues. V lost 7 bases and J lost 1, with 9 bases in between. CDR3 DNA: TGCAGCGGTGGGGGCGGCACAGATACGCAGTATTTT. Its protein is CSGGGGTDTQYF.

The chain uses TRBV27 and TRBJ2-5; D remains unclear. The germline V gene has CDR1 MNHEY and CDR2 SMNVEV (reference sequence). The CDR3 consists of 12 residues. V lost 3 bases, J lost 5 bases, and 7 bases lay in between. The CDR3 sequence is CASSFRLETQYF. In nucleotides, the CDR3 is TGTGCCAGCAGTTTCCGTTTGGAGACCCAGTACTTC.

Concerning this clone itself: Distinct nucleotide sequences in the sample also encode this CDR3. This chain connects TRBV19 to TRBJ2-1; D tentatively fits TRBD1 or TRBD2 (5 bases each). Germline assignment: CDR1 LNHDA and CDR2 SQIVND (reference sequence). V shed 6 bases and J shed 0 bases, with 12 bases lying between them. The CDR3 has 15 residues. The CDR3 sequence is CASRLDRSSYNEQFF. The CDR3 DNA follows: TGTGCCAGTAGACTAGACAGAAGCTCCTACAATGAGCAGTTCTTC.

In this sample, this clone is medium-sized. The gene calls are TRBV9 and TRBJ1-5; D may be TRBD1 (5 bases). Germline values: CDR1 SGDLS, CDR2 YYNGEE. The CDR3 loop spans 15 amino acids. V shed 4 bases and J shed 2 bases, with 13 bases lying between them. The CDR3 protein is CASSPQGGRNQPQHF. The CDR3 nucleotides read TGTGCCAGCAGCCCCCAGGGTGGCCGCAATCAGCCCCAGCATTTT.

CDR3 protein: CASSPPGHYEQYF. CDR3 DNA sequence: TGTGCCAGCTCACCACCTGGTCATTACGAGCAGTACTTC. The chain employs TRBV18 and TRBJ2-7; D gene ambiguous. The CDR3 sequence is 13 residues long. Trimming pared 0 bases from V and 4 bases from J, leaving 7 bases between. Germline values: CDR1 KGHSH, CDR2 LQKENI.

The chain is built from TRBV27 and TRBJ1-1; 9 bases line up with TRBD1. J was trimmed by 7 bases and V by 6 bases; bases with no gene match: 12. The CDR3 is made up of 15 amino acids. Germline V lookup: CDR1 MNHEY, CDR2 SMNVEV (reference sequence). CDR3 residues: CASSRRDRGRVEAFF. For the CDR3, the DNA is TGTGCCAGCAGCCGACGCGACAGGGGGAGGGTTGAAGCTTTCTTT.

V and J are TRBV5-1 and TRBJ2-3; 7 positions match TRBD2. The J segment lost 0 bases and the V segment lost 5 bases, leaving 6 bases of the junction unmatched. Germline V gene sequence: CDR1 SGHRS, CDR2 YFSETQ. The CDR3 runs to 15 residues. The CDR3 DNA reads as TGCGCCAGCAGAATTAATAGCGGGAGCACAGATACGCAGTATTTT. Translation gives CASRINSGSTDTQYF.

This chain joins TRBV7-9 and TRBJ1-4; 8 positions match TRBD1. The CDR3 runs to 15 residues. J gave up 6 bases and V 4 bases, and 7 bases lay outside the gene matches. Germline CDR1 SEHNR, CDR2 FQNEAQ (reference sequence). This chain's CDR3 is CASSSATGDYEKLFF. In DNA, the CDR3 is TGTGCCAGCAGCTCCGCGACAGGGGACTATGAAAAACTGTTTTTT.

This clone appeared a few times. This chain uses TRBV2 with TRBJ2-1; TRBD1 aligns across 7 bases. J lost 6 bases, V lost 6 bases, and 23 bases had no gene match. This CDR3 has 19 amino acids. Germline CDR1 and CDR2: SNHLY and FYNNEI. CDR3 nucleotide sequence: TGTGCCAGCAGATCGGTCCGGGACAGAGTTTCTAAAGGGGGCAATGAGCAGTTCTTC. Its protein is CASRSVRDRVSKGGNEQFF.

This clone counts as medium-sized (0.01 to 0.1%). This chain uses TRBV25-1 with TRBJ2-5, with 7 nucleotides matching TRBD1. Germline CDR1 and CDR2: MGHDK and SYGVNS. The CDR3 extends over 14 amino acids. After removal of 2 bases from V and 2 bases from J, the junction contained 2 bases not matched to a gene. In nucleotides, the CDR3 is TGTGCCAGCAGTGAAGTGGGACAGCAAGAGACCCAGTACTTC. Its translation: CASSEVGQQETQYF. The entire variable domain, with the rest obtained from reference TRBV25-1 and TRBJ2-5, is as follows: EADIYQTPRYLVIGTGKKITLECSQTMGHDKMYWYQQDPGMELHLIHYSYGVNSTEKGDLSSESTVSRIRTEHFPLTLESARPSHTSQYLCASSEVGQQETQYFGPGTRLLVL.

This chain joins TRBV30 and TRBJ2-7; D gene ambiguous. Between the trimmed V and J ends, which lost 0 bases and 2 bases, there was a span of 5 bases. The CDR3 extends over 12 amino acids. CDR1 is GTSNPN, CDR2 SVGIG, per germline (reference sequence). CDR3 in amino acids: CAWSVPAYEQYF. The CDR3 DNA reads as TGTGCCTGGAGTGTCCCGGCCTACGAGCAGTACTTC. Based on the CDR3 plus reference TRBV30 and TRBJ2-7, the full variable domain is SQTIHQWPATLVQPVGSPLSLECTVEGTSNPNLYWYRQAAGRGLQLLFYSVGIGQISSEVPQNLSASRPQDRQFILSSKKLLLSDSGFYLCAWSVPAYEQYFGPGTRLTVT.

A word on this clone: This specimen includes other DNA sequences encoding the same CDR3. Here the CDR3 DNA reads TGTGCCAGCAGTTCTGGGCACAATGAGCAGTTCTTC. It translates to CASSSGHNEQFF. The chain is built from TRBV28 and TRBJ2-1; D ambiguous. The CDR3 sequence is 12 residues long. Germline CDR1 is MDHEN and CDR2 is SYDVKM. Deletions cut 4 bases from V and 5 bases from J, with 6 bases between.

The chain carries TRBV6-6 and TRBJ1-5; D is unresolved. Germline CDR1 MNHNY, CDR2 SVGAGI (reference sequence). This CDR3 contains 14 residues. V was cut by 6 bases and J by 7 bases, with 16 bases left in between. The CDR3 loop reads CASSRTSLQQPQHF. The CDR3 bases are TGTGCCAGCAGCCGAACATCCCTCCAACAGCCCCAGCATTTT.

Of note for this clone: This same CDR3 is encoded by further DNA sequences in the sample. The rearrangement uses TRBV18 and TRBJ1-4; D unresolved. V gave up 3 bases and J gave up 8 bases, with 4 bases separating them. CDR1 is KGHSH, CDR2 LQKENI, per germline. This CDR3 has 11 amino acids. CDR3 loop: CASSPGEKLFF. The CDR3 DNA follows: TGTGCCAGCTCACCGGGGGAAAAACTGTTTTTT. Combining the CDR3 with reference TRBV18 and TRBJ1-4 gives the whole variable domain NAGVMQNPRHLVRRRGQEARLRCSPMKGHSHVYWYRQLPEEGLKFMVYLQKENIIDESGMPKERFSAEFPKEGPSILRIQQVVRGDSAAYFCASSPGEKLFFGSGTQLSVL.

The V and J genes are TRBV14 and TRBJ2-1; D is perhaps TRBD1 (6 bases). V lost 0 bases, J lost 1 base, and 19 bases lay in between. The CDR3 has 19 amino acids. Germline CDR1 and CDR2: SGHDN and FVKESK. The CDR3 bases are TGTGCCAGCAGCCAAGATCGTCGGACAGCAACCCAATCCTACAATGAGCAGTTCTTC. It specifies CASSQDRRTATQSYNEQFF. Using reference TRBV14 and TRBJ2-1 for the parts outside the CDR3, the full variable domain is EAGVTQFPSHSVIEKGQTVTLRCDPISGHDNLYWYRRVMGKEIKFLLHFVKESKQDESGMPNNRFLAERTGGTYSTLKVQPAELEDSGVYFCASSQDRRTATQSYNEQFFGPGTRLTVL.

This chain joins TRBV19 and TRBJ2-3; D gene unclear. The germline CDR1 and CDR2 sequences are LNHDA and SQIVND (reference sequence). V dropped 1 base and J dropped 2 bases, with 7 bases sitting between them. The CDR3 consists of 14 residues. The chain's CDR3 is CASSIAQTTDTQYF. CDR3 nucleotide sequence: TGTGCCAGTAGTATAGCTCAGACCACAGATACGCAGTATTTT.

The CDR3 is CAWSVGTDTQYF. In DNA form, the CDR3 reads TGTGCCTGGAGTGTGGGCACAGATACGCAGTATTTT. The chain recombines TRBV30 with TRBJ2-3; D gene ambiguous. This CDR3 has 12 amino acids. The germline V gene has CDR1 GTSNPN and CDR2 SVGIG (reference sequence). Trimming pared 0 bases from V and 1 base from J, leaving 2 bases between.